This TCR beta chain was documented in a study of T cell repertoires in cytomegalovirus infection. CDR1 is DFQATT and CDR2 is SNEGSKA in the germline V gene (reference sequence). V lost 5 bases and J 3 bases, leaving 11 bases between the germline ends. This CDR3 has 13 amino acids. TCRdb analysed the reads with MiXCR anew, one entry per CDR3 protein. The sample holds around 300,000 distinct CDR3 sequences; more than 8% are singletons and the top ten take around 4.5%. Study results and limitations: HLA-C-restricted CMV clonotypes gave the most frequent clonotype in two of eight donors.

In the case of this clonotype: Its matching antigen is unknown.

The specimen sequenced was PBMCs. The rearrangement joins TRBV20-1 to TRBJ1-5; D might be TRBD1 (6 bases). The source is a human donor in good health (CMV status not recorded). Some clones in this sample may be carry-over from other donors' samples. CDR3 bases: TGCAGTGCTGGGGGGGCGACCAATCAGCCCCAGCATTTT. Translating gives CSAGGATNQPQHF.